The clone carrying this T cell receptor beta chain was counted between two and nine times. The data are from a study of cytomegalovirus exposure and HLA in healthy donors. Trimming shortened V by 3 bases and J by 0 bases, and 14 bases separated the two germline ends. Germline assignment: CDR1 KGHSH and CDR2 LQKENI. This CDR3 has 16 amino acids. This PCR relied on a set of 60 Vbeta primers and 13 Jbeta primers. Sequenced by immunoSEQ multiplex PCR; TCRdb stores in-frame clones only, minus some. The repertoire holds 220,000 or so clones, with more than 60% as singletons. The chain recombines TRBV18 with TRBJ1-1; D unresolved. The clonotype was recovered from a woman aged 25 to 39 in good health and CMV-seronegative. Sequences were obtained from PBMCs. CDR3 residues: CASSPGQIGLNTEAFF. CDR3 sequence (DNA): TGTGCCAGCTCACCGGGTCAAATTGGGCTGAACACTGAAGCTTTCTTT.